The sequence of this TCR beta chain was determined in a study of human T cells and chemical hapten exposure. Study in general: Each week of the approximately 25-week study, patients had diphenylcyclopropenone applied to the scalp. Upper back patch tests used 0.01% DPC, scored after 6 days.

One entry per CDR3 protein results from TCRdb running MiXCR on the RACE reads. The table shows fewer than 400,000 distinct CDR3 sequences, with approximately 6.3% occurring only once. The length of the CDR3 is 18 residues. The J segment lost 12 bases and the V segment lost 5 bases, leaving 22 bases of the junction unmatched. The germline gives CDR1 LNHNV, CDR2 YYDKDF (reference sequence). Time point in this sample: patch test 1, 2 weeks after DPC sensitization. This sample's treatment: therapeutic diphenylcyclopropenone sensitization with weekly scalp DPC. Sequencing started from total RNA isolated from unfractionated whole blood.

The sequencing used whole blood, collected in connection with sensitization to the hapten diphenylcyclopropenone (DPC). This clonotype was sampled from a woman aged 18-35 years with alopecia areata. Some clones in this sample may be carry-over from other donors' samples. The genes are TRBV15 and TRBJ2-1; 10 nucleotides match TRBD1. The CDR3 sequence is CATSLKGNRGQGSVRQFF. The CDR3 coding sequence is TGTGCCACCAGCCTTAAGGGGAACCGGGGACAGGGGTCGGTAAGGCAGTTCTTC.